These 14 T cell receptor beta chains originate from one sample sequenced in a study of blood T cell repertoires in COVID-19. Sequenced by immunoSEQ multiplex PCR; TCRdb stores in-frame clones only, minus some. The sample shows more than 250,000 clones, approximately 90% of them seen only once. Input material: PBMCs or T cells enriched from blood (not recorded which). The receptors derive from a woman between 35 and 50 years old who had recovered from COVID-19.

In regard to this clone: Other DNA sequences in the sample encode the same CDR3. The chain is built from TRBV4-1 and TRBJ2-7; TRBD1 agrees at 9 bases. CDR3 length: 15 residues. The ends lost 1 base at V and 3 bases at J; junction bases unmatched: 4. Germline CDR1 is MGHRA and CDR2 is YSYEKL. The CDR3 here is CASSQAGTGLYEQYF. For the CDR3, the DNA is TGCGCCAGCAGCCAAGCGGGGACAGGGCTCTACGAGCAGTACTTC.

This chain connects TRBV11-2 to TRBJ1-6, with D perhaps matching TRBD1 (6 bases). V lost 2 bases and J lost 10, with 12 bases in between. This CDR3 has 14 amino acids. Germline loops: CDR1 SGHAT, CDR2 FQNNGV. CDR3 loop: CASSLLQGDSPLHF. Here the CDR3 DNA reads TGTGCCAGCAGCTTACTACAGGGCGACTCACCCCTCCACTTT. The full variable domain, with the rest looked up from reference TRBV11-2 and TRBJ1-6, is EAGVAQSPRYKIIEKRQSVAFWCNPISGHATLYWYQQILGQGPKLLIQFQNNGVVDDSQLPKDRFSAERLKGVDSTLKIQPAKLEDSAVYLCASSLLQGDSPLHFGNGTRLTVT.

With regard to this clone: The junction departs from germline at one end; a sequencing error may be responsible. V is TRBV28 and J is TRBJ2-7, with 9 nucleotides matching TRBD1. CDR3 length: 12 residues. From germline, CDR1 is MDHEN and CDR2 SYDVKM. In DNA, the CDR3 is TGTGCCAGCAGCAGCAGTGGGGACAGGGTCGACTTC. Translated: CASSSSGDRVDF.

The chain couples TRBV15 to TRBJ2-5; 7 positions match TRBD2. This CDR3 has 16 amino acids. Germline V lookup: CDR1 LNHNV, CDR2 YYDKDF (reference sequence). The J segment lost 4 bases and the V segment lost 3 bases, leaving 11 bases of the junction unmatched. In DNA, the CDR3 is TGTGCCACCAGCAGGGCCGATAGCGGGCCCCGAGAGACCCAGTACTTC. Translation gives CATSRADSGPRETQYF. The whole variable domain, remainder taken from reference TRBV15 and TRBJ2-5, is DAMVIQNPRYQVTQFGKPVTLSCSQTLNHNVMYWYQQKSSQAPKLLFHYYDKDFNNEADTPDNFQSRRPNTSFCFLDIRSPGLGDTAMYLCATSRADSGPRETQYFGPGTRLLVL.

The chain recombines TRBV21-1 with TRBJ2-7; the table's D call, TRBD2, was not checked against the DNA. TRBV21-1 is a known pseudogene. This CDR3 is 12 amino acids long. The CDR3 loop reads CASSPGGLEQYF. Here the CDR3 DNA reads TGTGCCAGTTCCCCCGGGGGGCTGGAGCAGTACTTC.

The chain uses TRBV2 and TRBJ1-4, with TRBD1 identical over 8 bases. The CDR3 length is 14 residues. Losses at the gene ends were 3 bases for V and 5 bases for J; bases not matched to a gene: 2. The germline CDR1 and CDR2 sequences are SNHLY and FYNNEI. The DNA for the CDR3 is TGTGCCAGCAGTGACGGGACAGGAAATGAAAAACTGTTTTTT. This sequence encodes CASSDGTGNEKLFF.

This CDR3 is CASSLRQGVYEQYF. The CDR3 DNA reads TGTGCCAGCAGCCTAAGACAGGGAGTCTACGAGCAGTACTTC. The chain joins TRBV6-5 to TRBJ2-7, with TRBD1 matching 7 bases. J gave up 3 bases and V 6 bases, and 8 bases lay outside the gene matches. In germline, CDR1 is MNHEY, CDR2 SVGAGI. The CDR3 spans 14 residues.

This clone was picked up a small number of times. The chain links TRBV24-1 to TRBJ2-7; D may be TRBD2 (6 bases). Germline CDR1 KGHDR, CDR2 SFDVKD. V was pared by 2 bases and J by 6 bases, with 7 bases between. The CDR3 is 12 amino acids. This CDR3 is CATSDSGSEQYF. CDR3 in DNA: TGTGCCACCAGTGATTCCGGGAGCGAGCAGTACTTC.

The J gene is TRBJ2-5, the V gene TRBV7-3, with D possibly matching TRBD2 (5 bases). Per germline, CDR1 SGHTA and CDR2 FQGTGA. Deletions cut 1 base from V and 1 base from J, with 13 bases between. This CDR3 region has 16 residues. The CDR3 DNA sequence: TGTGCCAGCAGCTTAAATTCAGGAGCGGCCCAAGAGACCCAGTACTTC. Translation: CASSLNSGAAQETQYF.

This sequence joins TRBV7-6 and TRBJ2-1; D may be TRBD2 (5 bases). The V gene's germline CDR1 is SGHVS and CDR2 FNYEAQ. Trimming took 0 bases from V and 3 from J, leaving 18 bases between them. This CDR3 comprises 18 residues. CDR3 bases: TGTGCCAGCAGCTTAGCGCGAACCCGGAGCGGCGGCTACAATGAGCAGTTCTTC. This sequence encodes CASSLARTRSGGYNEQFF.

This chain uses TRBV18 with TRBJ1-3; the D is unclear. Germline V gene lookup returns CDR1 KGHSH and CDR2 LQKENI. The CDR3 is made up of 13 amino acids. V was clipped by 10 bases and J by 0 bases, with 10 bases between them. The CDR3 DNA reads TGTGCCACCGCCCAGAACTCTGGAAACACCATATATTTT. Protein: CATAQNSGNTIYF.

The chain employs TRBV28 and TRBJ2-4, with D perhaps TRBD2 (7 bases). Trimming took 6 bases from V and 1 from J, leaving 13 bases between them. CDR3 length: 15 residues. From germline, CDR1 is MDHEN and CDR2 SYDVKM. CDR3 nucleotides: TGTGCCAGCAGCCGAGGGGGGGAGGCCAAAAACATTCAGTACTTC. Translated: CASSRGGEAKNIQYF.

The chain recombines TRBV6-6 with TRBJ2-1; D is ambiguous. This CDR3 region has 15 residues. From germline, CDR1 is MNHNY and CDR2 SVGAGI (reference sequence). V shed 6 bases and J shed 6 bases, with 18 bases lying between them. The CDR3 loop reads CASRPEIYRRNEQFF. In nucleotides, the CDR3 is TGTGCCAGCAGACCCGAGATTTACCGTCGCAATGAGCAGTTCTTC.

This rearrangement joins TRBV11-3 to TRBJ2-3; D possibly corresponds to TRBD2 (6 bases). CDR3 length: 14 residues. Germline-derived CDR1 and CDR2 are SGHNT and YENEEA. Trimming took 3 bases from V and 5 from J, leaving 12 bases between them. The CDR3 nucleotides read TGTGCCAGCAGCTTGGAGGGACTGGAAGATACGCAGTATTTT. Translating it yields CASSLEGLEDTQYF.